These 8 T cell receptor beta chains share one sample of origin, sequenced in a study of blood T cell repertoires in COVID-19. Some clones are missing from TCRdb's copy, which holds only in-frame ones; the method was immunoSEQ multiplex PCR. This repertoire shows about 100,000 clones, around 90% found once; its top ten account for 5%. Sequencing used peripheral blood. The source is a human donor in a cohort sampled during active COVID-19.

The V gene is TRBV7-2, the J gene TRBJ2-1; 10 bases are a match to TRBD2. CDR1 and CDR2 from the germline V gene are SGHTA and FQGNSA. J was trimmed by 4 bases and V by 4 bases; bases with no gene match: 4. CDR3 size: 15 residues. The CDR3 bases are TGTGCCAGCAGCTCGACTAGCGGGCAGTACAATGAGCAGTTCTTC. Its translation: CASSSTSGQYNEQFF.

The chain combines TRBV6-2 or TRBV6-3 with TRBJ2-7, with D perhaps TRBD2 (6 bases). V shed 4 bases and J shed 4 bases, with 8 bases lying between them. CDR1 is MNHEY, CDR2 SVGEGT, per germline. This CDR3 spans 12 amino acids. The CDR3 is CASSWGLYEQYF. Written as DNA, the CDR3 is TGTGCCAGCAGTTGGGGACTTTACGAGCAGTACTTC.

The rearrangement joins TRBV6-2 or TRBV6-3 to TRBJ1-1; D gene uncertain. CDR3 size: 14 residues. CDR1 and CDR2 (germline): MNHEY, SVGEGT. Trimming shortened V by 4 bases and J by 0 bases, and 9 bases separated the two germline ends. In nucleotides, the CDR3 is TGTGCCAGCAGTTCCCCGGGAATGAACACTGAAGCTTTCTTT. Translating it yields CASSSPGMNTEAFF.

This chain uses TRBV4-3 with TRBJ2-2, with D possibly TRBD2 on 6 matching bases. The CDR3 runs to 16 residues. V lost 0 bases and J lost 6, with 14 bases in between. Germline loops: CDR1 LGHNA, CDR2 YSLEER. The CDR3 here is CASSQEPHPSAGELFF. The CDR3 DNA is TGCGCCAGCAGCCAAGAGCCCCACCCTAGCGCCGGGGAGCTGTTTTTT.

In DNA, the CDR3 is TGTGCCAGCAGCCCCGGGACTAGCGGGAGATCTAATGAGCAGTTCTTC. Protein sequence: CASSPGTSGRSNEQFF. The V call is TRBV5-4, the J call TRBJ2-1; TRBD2 aligns across 14 bases. V trimming: 4 bases; J trimming: 7 bases; junction bases outside the gene matches: 7. Germline V gene lookup returns CDR1 SGHNT and CDR2 YYREEE (reference sequence). The CDR3 spans 16 residues. The variable domain in full, with the rest retrieved from reference TRBV5-4 and TRBJ2-1, is ETGVTQSPTHLIKTRGQQVTLRCSSQSGHNTVSWYQQALGQGPQFIFQYYREEENGRGNFPPRFSGLQFPNYSSELNVNALELDDSALYLCASSPGTSGRSNEQFFGPGTRLTVL.

The chain has TRBV6-5 and TRBJ2-1; D is uncertain. Germline values: CDR1 MNHEY, CDR2 SVGAGI. This CDR3 has 13 amino acids. Trimming pared 6 bases from V and 2 bases from J, leaving 8 bases between. This CDR3 is CASSQRPYNEQFF. For the CDR3, the DNA is TGTGCCAGCAGCCAGCGACCCTACAATGAGCAGTTCTTC.

This chain uses TRBV28 with TRBJ2-6; the match to TRBD1 covers 11 bases. With V trimmed by 1 base and J by 2 bases, 7 bases remained unmatched. CDR3 size: 19 residues. Germline-derived CDR1 and CDR2 are MDHEN and SYDVKM. CDR3 DNA sequence: TGTGCCAGCAGTTTATCCCCGGGACAGGGGGTGCCTGGGGCCAACGTCCTGACTTTC. It specifies CASSLSPGQGVPGANVLTF.

V gene TRBV25-1 combines with J gene TRBJ2-7, with 10 nucleotides matching TRBD2. Unmatched junction bases numbered 0, after V lost 6 bases and J lost 1 base. The CDR3 length is 13 residues. Germline V gene sequence: CDR1 MGHDK, CDR2 SYGVNS. The CDR3, as DNA: TGTGCCAGCAGGACTAGCGGGTCCTACGAGCAGTACTTC. Its protein product is CASRTSGSYEQYF.